This is a list of T cell receptor beta chains from one sample in a study of blood T cell repertoires in COVID-19. TCRdb's table, derived via immunoSEQ multiplex PCR, lists solely in-frame clones and lacks some. Of over 250,000 clones listed, roughly 83% are singletons. The specimen sequenced was peripheral blood. These receptors were obtained from a human donor with COVID-19, enrolled during active disease. The donor label of this sample is uncertain. The CDR3 runs from the conserved cysteine through the conserved F or W. The order of the fields is V gene, D gene, clone size, J gene, CDR3 protein, CDR3 DNA. A D gene is named only where the DNA matches it firmly. Expanded clones get a size class; other rows say once, few or many, or leave the size out.

V: TRBV5-1; D: TRBD2; size: NA; J: TRBJ2-7; CDR3: CASSWGTSGSYEQYF; DNA: TGCGCCAGCAGCTGGGGGACTAGCGGATCCTACGAGCAGTACTTC
V: TRBV7-2; D: TRBD1; size: NA; J: TRBJ2-1; CDR3: CASSQGRTGGNEQFF; DNA: TGTGCCAGCAGCCAAGGCAGGACAGGGGGCAATGAGCAGTTCTTC
V: TRBV7-9; D: TRBD1; size: NA; J: TRBJ1-5; CDR3: CASSSQPGQGNQPQHF; DNA: TGTGCCAGCAGCTCTCAGCCGGGACAGGGTAATCAGCCCCAGCATTTT
V: TRBV7-3; D: TRBD2; size: NA; J: TRBJ2-1; CDR3: CASSLRTSGRMGEQFF; DNA: TGTGCCAGCAGCTTACGGACTAGCGGGAGAATGGGTGAGCAGTTCTTC
V: TRBV19; D: NA; size: NA; J: TRBJ1-2; CDR3: CASSIDLVYGYTF; DNA: TGTGCCAGTAGTATAGATCTAGTCTATGGCTACACCTTC
V: TRBV7-2; D: TRBD2; size: NA; J: TRBJ2-3; CDR3: CASSSRRGLADTDTQYF; DNA: TGTGCCAGCAGCTCCCGCCGAGGACTAGCGGATACAGATACGCAGTATTTT
V: TRBV20-1; D: NA; size: NA; J: TRBJ1-5; CDR3: CSASRYRDDRSNQPQHF; DNA: TGCAGTGCTAGTAGGTACAGGGACGATCGGAGCAATCAGCCCCAGCATTTT
V: TRBV9; D: NA; size: NA; J: TRBJ2-1; CDR3: CASKTTPDGDNEQFF; DNA: TGTGCCAGCAAGACAACACCTGACGGGGACAATGAGCAGTTCTTC
V: TRBV7-9; D: NA; size: NA; J: TRBJ1-2; CDR3: CASSTEVGAGYGYTF; DNA: TGTGCCAGCAGCACAGAAGTGGGGGCTGGCTATGGCTACACCTTC
V: TRBV4-3; D: TRBD1; size: NA; J: TRBJ2-5; CDR3: CASSQVGGGQETQYF; DNA: TGCGCCAGCAGCCAAGTAGGGGGCGGCCAAGAGACCCAGTACTTC
V: TRBV11-1; D: TRBD1; size: NA; J: TRBJ2-3; CDR3: CASSRDRSTDTQYF; DNA: TGTGCCAGCAGCAGGGACAGAAGCACAGATACGCAGTATTTT
V: TRBV7-9; D: NA; size: NA; J: TRBJ2-7; CDR3: CASSFGGQERAEQYF; DNA: TGTGCCAGCAGCTTCGGGGGGCAGGAGAGGGCCGAGCAGTACTTC
V: TRBV7-2; D: NA; size: NA; J: TRBJ1-6; CDR3: CASSLVGSTLHF; DNA: TGTGCCAGCAGCTTAGTGGGGAGTACCCTCCACTTT
V: TRBV14; D: TRBD1; size: NA; J: TRBJ2-5; CDR3: CASSQPGTRGPVETQYF; DNA: TGTGCCAGCAGCCAACCCGGGACCAGGGGGCCGGTGGAGACCCAGTACTTC
V: TRBV18; D: NA; size: NA; J: TRBJ2-7; CDR3: CASSLYGQGDEQYF; DNA: TGTGCCAGCTCACTCTACGGTCAGGGCGACGAGCAGTACTTC
V: TRBV28; D: NA; size: few; J: TRBJ2-6; CDR3: CASGEPGANVLTF; DNA: TGTGCCAGCGGGGAGCCTGGGGCCAACGTCCTGACTTTC
V: TRBV3-1/TRBV3-2; D: NA; size: NA; J: TRBJ2-7; CDR3: CASSTGRGGYEQYF; DNA: TGTGCCAGCAGCACCGGTAGGGGAGGCTACGAGCAGTACTTC
V: TRBV28; D: NA; size: NA; J: TRBJ2-1; CDR3: CASSDSLFLDEQFF; DNA: TGTGCCAGCAGCGACTCCCTTTTTTTGGATGAGCAGTTCTTC
V: TRBV6-5; D: NA; size: NA; J: TRBJ1-1; CDR3: CASAVQLNTEAFF; DNA: TGTGCCAGCGCCGTGCAGTTGAACACTGAAGCTTTCTTT